This T cell receptor (beta chain) stems from a study of blood T cells in healthy people across ages (dated by TCRdb to the mid-2010s). Regarding the research as a whole: Template switching captured roughly one uniquely barcoded TCR beta cDNA molecule per two T cells in model experiments. The study measured age-related changes in TCR beta repertoire diversity using deep sequencing normalized with unique cDNA molecular identifiers. Four age groups were formed from the donors: young (average around 15 years), middle-aged (approximately 39), aged (around 62) and long-lived (about 80). The study analyzed two additional independent replicas of 1 million unique cDNA reads from the same blood draw for two donors, one aged 18 to 30 and one aged 80 or older.

The donors were 40 or so Caucasian individuals from Russia, aged 6 to 90 years, who were systemically healthy. About 10 milliliters of peripheral blood were collected from each donor into EDTA-treated Vacutainer tubes. Ficoll-Paque density-gradient centrifugation was used to isolate PBMCs, with at least 7 million per sample. Total RNA was extracted from PBMCs with Trizol reagent, with at least 5 micrograms obtained per sample. For every donor, flow cytometry on a PBMC aliquot measured the percentage of naive CD45RAhigh/CD27high T cells. Receptors were amplified or captured by 5' RACE. The instrument given in TCRdb is Illumina HiSeq 2500. A second PCR of about 6 to 11 cycles was run with a J-beta primer mix and a sample-barcoded 5' primer. A template-switch 5' adaptor carrying 12 random nucleotides introduced a unique molecular identifier onto each TCR beta cDNA molecule. At least 2.5 million CDR3-containing paired-end reads were obtained from each sample. First-strand cDNA synthesis was performed from all RNA using the Mint cDNA synthesis kit, with priming by a TRBC-specific oligonucleotide. Following uracil-DNA glycosylase treatment, a first 18-cycle PCR with universal primers M1SS and BC2_uni_R was performed on all cDNA. From the authors' description of their analysis: Normalization of each sample was performed by random selection of 1 million high-quality reads, each carrying a distinct molecular identifier. Reads with shared molecular identifiers were discarded instead of being binned into consensus sequences. MiTCR, set to a Q25 quality threshold and the strictest error-elimination algorithm, was used for CDR3 identification, clonotype clustering and error correction. A nonparametric unseen species model with Euler transformation was used to estimate a lower bound on total TCR beta diversity. TCRdb reworked the public reads: Q25 trimming with fastp, MiXCR clone assembly, productive beta chains retained. All rows with the same CDR3 protein become a single entry with the most common DNA and genes. TCRdb's processing, not the study's, gives the V and J calls here. The sample table shows hundreds of thousands of distinct CDR3 sequences, and 24% are seen once. The ten largest account for roughly 10% of the sample.

Overall results and qualifications from the work: Conclusive comparison of naive and antigen-experienced compartments was prevented by the profiling of bulk unsorted PBMCs. A strong correlation was found between observed TCR beta diversity and the percentage of naive T cells measured by flow cytometry. The CMV infection status of donors was not known, potentially confounding age-related changes in expanded clonotypes. Observed TCR beta diversity per million T cells fell roughly linearly with age, and a significant reduction was already apparent by age about 38. Estimates of total diversity based on one million sequenced T cells were considered lower bounds and underestimates. Compared with the aged group, the long-lived group had more naive CD4+ T cells, fewer expanded clones and increased TCR diversity, a pattern suggesting age selection.

Points on this clonotype: Its antigen is not yet known. Base-call qualities are not available, and no considerably larger clone is one nucleotide away.

The same sample was also studied in work on T cells of mothers and their children. In that second paper, the authors write: Nine systemically healthy Caucasian individuals served as donors, namely three mothers together with their six children. cDNA synthesis consumed the entire amount of extracted RNA, loaded at around 1.5 ug RNA in each 15 ul reaction. In the second PCR, the M1S primer introduced both the sample barcodes and 2-4 random nucleotides. Over 8.5 million TCR beta CDR3 reads were obtained for each mother, and 2.5 million to 3 million reads were obtained for each child. Thymic selection shapes the output of TCR recombination in a similar way in related and unrelated pairs, and inherited differences have a minor effect. Normalized repertoire overlap was always found to be slightly, but never significantly, higher in related mother-child pairs than in unrelated mother-child pairs. With a sensitivity of 90 to 100 clones per million clonotypes, no persistent microchimeric T cell clones were detected. Deep NGS was used in the study to compare the TCR beta repertoires of mothers and children and to look for features that separate related mother-child pairs from unrelated individuals. On average, the children were approximately 11 +/- 4 years old, while the mothers were around 42 +/- 4 years old. After adapters were ligated using NEBNext reagents, the libraries underwent 100+100 nt paired-end sequencing on an Illumina HiSeq 2000. To avoid cross-contamination, the mother libraries and the child libraries were prepared a month apart and sequenced in separate runs. For each donor, between about 500,000 and 2,200,000 distinct TCR beta clonotypes were identified. Naive TCR beta clonotypes were estimated from low-frequency clonotypes matched to each donor's FACS-determined naive share, without sorting.

Source material: blood. This clonotype was sampled from a boy aged 5 to 17 in good health.

The DNA reads TGTGCCAGCAGTTGGTCGAGCGGGAGGTACAATGAGCAGTTCTTC. This yields the protein CASSWSSGRYNEQFF. The chain employs TRBV27 and TRBJ2-1; 9 nucleotides in the junction match TRBD2. Its CDR3 holds 15 amino acids, cysteine through phenylalanine. CDR3 DNA is the only sequence kept; it has 45 bases, read in frame from the first base. The germline V gene (reference sequence) gives CDR1 as MNHEY and CDR2 as SMNVEV. V has 4 bases trimmed and J has 4 bases trimmed; junction bases matching no gene number 5.